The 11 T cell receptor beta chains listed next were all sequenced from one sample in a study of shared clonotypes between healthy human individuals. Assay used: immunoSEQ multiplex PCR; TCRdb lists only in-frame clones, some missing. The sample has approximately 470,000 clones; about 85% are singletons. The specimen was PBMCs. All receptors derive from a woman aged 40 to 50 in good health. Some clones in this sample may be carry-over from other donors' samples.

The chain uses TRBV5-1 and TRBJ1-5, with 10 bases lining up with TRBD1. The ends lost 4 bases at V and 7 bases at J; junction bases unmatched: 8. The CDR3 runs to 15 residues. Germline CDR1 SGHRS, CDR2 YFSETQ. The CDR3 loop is CASSRTDRGQQPQHF. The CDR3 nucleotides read TGCGCCAGCAGCCGAACCGACAGGGGGCAACAGCCCCAGCATTTT.

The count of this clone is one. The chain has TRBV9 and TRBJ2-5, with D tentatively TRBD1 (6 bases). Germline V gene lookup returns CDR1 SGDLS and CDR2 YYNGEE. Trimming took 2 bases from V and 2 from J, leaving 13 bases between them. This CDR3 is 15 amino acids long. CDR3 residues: CASSVGVQGQETQYF. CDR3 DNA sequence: TGTGCCAGCAGCGTCGGGGTGCAGGGGCAAGAGACCCAGTACTTC.

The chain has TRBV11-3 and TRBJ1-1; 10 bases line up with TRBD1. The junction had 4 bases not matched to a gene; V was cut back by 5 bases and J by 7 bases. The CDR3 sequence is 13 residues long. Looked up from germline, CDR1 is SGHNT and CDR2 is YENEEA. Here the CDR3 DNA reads TGTGCCAGCAGCCCCGGGACAGGGGTTGAAGCTTTCTTT. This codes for CASSPGTGVEAFF.

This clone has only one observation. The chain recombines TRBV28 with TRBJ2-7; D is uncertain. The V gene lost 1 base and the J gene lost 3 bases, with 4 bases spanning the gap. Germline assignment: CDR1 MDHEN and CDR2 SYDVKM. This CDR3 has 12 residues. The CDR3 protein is CASSLLGYEQYF. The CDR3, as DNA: TGTGCCAGCAGTTTATTGGGCTACGAGCAGTACTTC. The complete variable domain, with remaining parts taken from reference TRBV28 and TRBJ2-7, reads DVKVTQSSRYLVKRTGEKVFLECVQDMDHENMFWYRQDPGLGLRLIYFSYDVKMKEKGDIPEGYSVSREKKERFSLILESASTNQTSMYLCASSLLGYEQYFGPGTRLTVT.

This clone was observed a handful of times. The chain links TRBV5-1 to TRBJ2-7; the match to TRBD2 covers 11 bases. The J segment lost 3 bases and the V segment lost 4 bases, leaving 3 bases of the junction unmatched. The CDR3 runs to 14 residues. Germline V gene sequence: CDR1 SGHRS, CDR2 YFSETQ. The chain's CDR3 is CASSKGTSGYEQYF. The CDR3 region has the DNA TGCGCCAGCAGCAAAGGGACTAGCGGCTACGAGCAGTACTTC.

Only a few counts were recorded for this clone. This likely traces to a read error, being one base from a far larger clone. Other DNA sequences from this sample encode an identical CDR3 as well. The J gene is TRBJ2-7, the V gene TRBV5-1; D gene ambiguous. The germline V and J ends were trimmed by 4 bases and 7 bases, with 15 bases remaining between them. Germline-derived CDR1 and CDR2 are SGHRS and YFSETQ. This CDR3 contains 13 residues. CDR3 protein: CASSLDGSREQYF. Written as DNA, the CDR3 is TGCGCCAGCAGCCTGGACGGTAGTCGGGAGCAGTACTTC.

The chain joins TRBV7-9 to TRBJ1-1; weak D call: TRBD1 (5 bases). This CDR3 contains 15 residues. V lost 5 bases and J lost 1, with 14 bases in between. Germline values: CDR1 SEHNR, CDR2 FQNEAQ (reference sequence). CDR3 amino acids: CASSGGDGSNTEAFF. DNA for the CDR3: TGTGCCAGCAGCGGAGGGGACGGTTCGAACACTGAAGCTTTCTTT.

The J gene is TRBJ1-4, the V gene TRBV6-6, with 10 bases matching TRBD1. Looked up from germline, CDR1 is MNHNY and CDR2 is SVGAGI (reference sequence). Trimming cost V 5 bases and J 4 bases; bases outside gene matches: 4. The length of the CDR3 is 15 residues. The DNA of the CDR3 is TGTGCCAGCAGTGACCGGACAGGGGGTAATGAAAAACTGTTTTTT. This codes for CASSDRTGGNEKLFF.

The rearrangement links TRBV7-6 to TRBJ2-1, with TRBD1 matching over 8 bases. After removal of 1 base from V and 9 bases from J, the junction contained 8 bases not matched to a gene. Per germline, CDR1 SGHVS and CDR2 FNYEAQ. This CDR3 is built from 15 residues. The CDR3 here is CASSLEGQGGSEQFF. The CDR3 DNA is TGTGCCAGCAGCTTAGAAGGACAGGGTGGTTCTGAGCAGTTCTTC.

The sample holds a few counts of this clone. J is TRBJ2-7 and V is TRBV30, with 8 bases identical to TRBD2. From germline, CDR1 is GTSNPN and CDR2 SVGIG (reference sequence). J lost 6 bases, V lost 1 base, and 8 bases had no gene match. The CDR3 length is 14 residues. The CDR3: CAWSGSGDTAEQYF. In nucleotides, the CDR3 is TGTGCCTGGAGTGGTAGCGGGGACACCGCCGAGCAGTACTTC.

In DNA, the CDR3 is TGTGCCTGGAGCATAGGCCCGGATACGCAGTATTTT. Amino acids: CAWSIGPDTQYF. The chain joins TRBV30 to TRBJ2-3, with D unresolved. This CDR3 region has 12 residues. Germline loops: CDR1 GTSNPN, CDR2 SVGIG (reference sequence). Trimming removed 3 bases at V and 6 bases at J, with 10 bases between.